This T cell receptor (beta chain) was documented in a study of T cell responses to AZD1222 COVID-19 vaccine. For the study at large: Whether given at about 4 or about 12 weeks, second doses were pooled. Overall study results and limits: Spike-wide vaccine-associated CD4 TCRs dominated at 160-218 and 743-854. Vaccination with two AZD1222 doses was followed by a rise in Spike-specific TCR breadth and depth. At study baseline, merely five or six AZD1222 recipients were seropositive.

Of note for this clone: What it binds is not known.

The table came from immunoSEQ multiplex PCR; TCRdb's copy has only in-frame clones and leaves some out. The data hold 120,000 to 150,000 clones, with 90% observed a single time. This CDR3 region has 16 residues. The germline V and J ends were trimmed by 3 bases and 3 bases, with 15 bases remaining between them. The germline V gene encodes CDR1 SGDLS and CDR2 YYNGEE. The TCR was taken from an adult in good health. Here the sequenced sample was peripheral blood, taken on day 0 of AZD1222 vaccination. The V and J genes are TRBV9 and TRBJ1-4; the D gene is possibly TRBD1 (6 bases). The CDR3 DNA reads TGTGCCAGCAGCGAGGACAGCGGAACCGCTAATGAAAAACTGTTTTTT. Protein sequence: CASSEDSGTANEKLFF.